These 32 T cell receptor beta chains originate from one sample sequenced in a study of CD8+CD57+ T cells in acquired aplastic anemia. Researchers used genomic DNA as the template to profile TCR beta VDJ and CDR3. TCRdb ran MiXCR on the reads and lists one entry per CDR3 protein. This repertoire shows roughly 280,000 distinct CDR3 sequences, 50% to 65% found once; its top ten account for approximately 1.2%. All sequencing subjects had displayed CD8+CD57+ cell expansion on flow cytometry. Sequencing was carried out using sorted CD4+, CD8+, or CD8+CD57+ T cells (not recorded which) from PBMCs. Receptors originate from a human donor with aplastic anemia.

The table lists this clonotype with a few counts. V usage is TRBV7-2 and J usage is TRBJ1-2; D may be TRBD1 (5 bases). The V and J ends lost 1 base and 10 bases respectively, with 22 bases between them. This CDR3 has 16 residues. Germline lookup yields CDR1 SGHTA and CDR2 FQGNSA. The CDR3 DNA is TGTGCCAGCAGCTTAGACCTCAGAGGGCAGGGTGTAGACTACACCTTC. Residues: CASSLDLRGQGVDYTF. The whole variable domain, remainder taken from reference TRBV7-2 and TRBJ1-2, is GAGVSQSPSNKVTEKGKDVELRCDPISGHTALYWYRQSLGQGLEFLIYFQGNSAPDKSGLPSDRFSAERTGGSVSTLTIQRTQQEDSAVYLCASSLDLRGQGVDYTFGSGTRLTVV.

This clonotype was counted a single time. The CDR3: CASSWVVGLYEKLFF. As DNA, the CDR3 is TGTGCCAGCAGCTGGGTGGTGGGGCTCTATGAAAAACTGTTTTTT. This chain links TRBV7-9 with TRBJ1-4, with a weak D call TRBD1 (5 bases). The germline gives CDR1 SEHNR, CDR2 FQNEAQ (reference sequence). This CDR3 has 15 amino acids. V was cut by 4 bases and J by 6 bases, with 15 bases left in between.

CDR3 in amino acids: CASSVPRRNYGYTF. The CDR3 DNA sequence: TGTGCCAGCAGTGTCCCCCGTAGGAACTATGGCTACACCTTC. This chain links TRBV6-9 with TRBJ1-2; D is ambiguous. The CDR3 totals 14 residues. Germline CDR1 is MNHGY and CDR2 is SVAAGI. V lost 5 bases and J lost 2, with 12 bases in between.

V usage is TRBV20-1 and J usage is TRBJ1-1, with TRBD1 identical over 7 bases. Germline values: CDR1 DFQATT, CDR2 SNEGSKA (reference sequence). With 7 bases clipped from V and 3 bases from J, the junction kept 11 bases outside the gene matches. The CDR3 runs 14 residues. CDR3 DNA: TGCAGTGTACTCAAGGGGGCTGGGTACACTGAAGCTTTCTTT. This gives the protein CSVLKGAGYTEAFF.

This clonotype appeared many times. V is TRBV7-3 and J is TRBJ2-1; a weak D match, TRBD1 (5 bases). The germline V gene encodes CDR1 SGHTA and CDR2 FQGTGA. Trimming shortened V by 3 bases and J by 4 bases, and 22 bases separated the two germline ends. This CDR3 has 18 residues. In DNA form, the CDR3 reads TGTGCCAGCAGCTTTAGGCAGTACCCAGGGAATGGATACAATGAGCAGTTCTTC. Its translation is CASSFRQYPGNGYNEQFF.

A word on this clonotype: The junction shows a germline mismatch at one end, possibly a read error. This chain links TRBV10-2 with TRBJ2-7; D is undetermined. Germline loops: CDR1 WSHSY, CDR2 SAAADI. The CDR3 has 14 amino acids. Here the CDR3 DNA reads TGCGCCAGCAGTCCCACGTCGGGCTCCAACGAGCAGTACTTC. Its translation is CASSPTSGSNEQYF.

This sequence joins TRBV10-3 and TRBJ1-1; D unclear. Trimming took off 2 bases at V and 3 bases at J, with 13 bases between the two ends. The germline gives CDR1 ENHRY, CDR2 SYGVKD. The CDR3 extends over 15 amino acids. The CDR3 DNA is TGTGCCATCAGTGAGGAGGGATTCCAGGACACTGAAGCTTTCTTT. Encoded protein: CAISEEGFQDTEAFF.

The gene calls are TRBV7-6 and TRBJ2-7, with 7 bases lining up with TRBD2. This CDR3 is built from 11 residues. Trimming cost V 8 bases and J 7 bases; bases outside gene matches: 5. Germline assignment: CDR1 SGHVS and CDR2 FNYEAQ. The CDR3 here is CASYGEGEQYF. The CDR3 DNA is TGTGCCAGCTACGGGGAGGGAGAGCAGTACTTC. The whole variable domain, remainder taken from reference TRBV7-6 and TRBJ2-7, is GAGVSQSPRYKVTKRGQDVALRCDPISGHVSLYWYRQALGQGPEFLTYFNYEAQQDKSGLPNDRFSAERPEGSISTLTIQRTEQRDSAMYRCASYGEGEQYFGPGTRLTVT.

This clonotype was counted between two and nine times. The V and J genes are TRBV20-1 and TRBJ2-7, with a possible D match to TRBD1 (6 bases). Trimming removed 6 bases from V and 3 bases from J, with 12 bases in between. The CDR3 spans 12 residues. The germline gives CDR1 DFQATT, CDR2 SNEGSKA (reference sequence). In DNA, the CDR3 is TGCAGTGCCAGGGGCAGCCTCTACGAGCAGTACTTC. Protein product: CSARGSLYEQYF.

The chain recombines TRBV25-1 with TRBJ2-3; 9 nucleotides align to TRBD1. This CDR3 comprises 18 residues. Germline loops: CDR1 MGHDK, CDR2 SYGVNS. After removal of 5 bases from V and 4 bases from J, the junction contained 16 bases not matched to a gene. CDR3 in DNA: TGTGCCAGCAGTTCTACCTCGGTACAGGGGGCGGTGGCAGATACGCAGTATTTT. Protein sequence: CASSSTSVQGAVADTQYF.

The CDR3 spells CASSAGTSGSETQYF. The CDR3 region has the DNA TGTGCCAGCAGCGCCGGGACTAGCGGGAGCGAGACCCAGTACTTC. The chain couples TRBV9 to TRBJ2-5; 14 bases agree with TRBD2. With V trimmed by 3 bases and J by 5 bases, 3 bases remained unmatched. From germline, CDR1 is SGDLS and CDR2 YYNGEE. There are 15 residues in the CDR3.

This clonotype has just one count. The final CDR3 position lacks the conserved phenylalanine or tryptophan, pointing to a likely read error. The DNA is omitted, as the CDR3 cannot be located on it reliably, and the CDR3 follows TCRdb's listing. The J gene is TRBJ1-6, the V gene TRBV15. CDR1 LNHNV and CDR2 YYDKDF come from the germline V gene (reference sequence). The CDR3 is 9 amino acids long, termini counted. The CDR3 sequence is CATSRDPPI.

This clonotype was seen repeatedly, ten times or more. The V gene is TRBV11-3, the J gene TRBJ2-1, with D possibly TRBD2 on 5 matching bases. CDR3 length: 14 residues. Trimming cost V 2 bases and J 2 bases, with 7 bases left between them. In germline, CDR1 is SGHNT, CDR2 YENEEA. The CDR3 bases are TGTGCCAGCAGCTTATACGGGGCCTACAATGAGCAGTTCTTC. It yields the protein CASSLYGAYNEQFF.

In this sample, this clonotype turned up many times. The chain recombines TRBV6-7 with TRBJ1-6; the D is unclear. TRBV6-7 is placed among ORFs of uncertain function. The CDR3 extends over 18 amino acids. The V end was cut by 6 bases, the J end by 4 bases, with 22 bases between. In nucleotides, the CDR3 is TGTGCCAGCAGCCCAGTTACCCAACCGGGAGAGTATAATTCACCCCTCCACTTT. Amino acids: CASSPVTQPGEYNSPLHF.

In this sample, this clonotype turned up once. This rearrangement joins TRBV7-3 to TRBJ2-5; weak D call: TRBD2 (6 bases). V lost 6 bases and J lost 5, with 19 bases in between. In germline, CDR1 is SGHTA, CDR2 FQGTGA. CDR3 length: 15 residues. The CDR3 DNA reads TGTGCCAGCAGACCTAAGCACGGAGGGAGGGAGACCCAGTACTTC. This sequence encodes CASRPKHGGRETQYF. Using reference TRBV7-3 and TRBJ2-5 for the parts outside the CDR3, the full variable domain is GAGVSQTPSNKVTEKGKYVELRCDPISGHTALYWYRQSLGQGPEFLIYFQGTGAADDSGLPNDRFFAVRPEGSVSTLKIQRTERGDSAVYLCASRPKHGGRETQYFGPGTRLLVL.

This chain joins TRBV7-9 and TRBJ1-1; no firm D call. Per germline, CDR1 SEHNR and CDR2 FQNEAQ (reference sequence). This CDR3 is built from 14 residues. Trimming removed 3 bases at V and 3 bases at J, with 11 bases between. The CDR3 is CASSLRHPYTEAFF. DNA of the CDR3: TGTGCCAGCAGCTTGCGCCATCCTTACACTGAAGCTTTCTTT. Full variable domain (rest looked up from reference TRBV7-9 and TRBJ1-1): DTGVSQNPRHKITKRGQNVTFRCDPISEHNRLYWYRQTLGQGPEFLTYFQNEAQLEKSRLLSDRFSAERPKGSFSTLEIQRTEQGDSAMYLCASSLRHPYTEAFFGQGTRLTVV.

The chain combines TRBV7-3 with TRBJ1-1; D perhaps matches TRBD1 (5 bases). This CDR3 is 15 amino acids long. Trimming stripped 3 bases from V and 4 bases from J, with 15 bases between. Germline V gene lookup returns CDR1 SGHTA and CDR2 FQGTGA. The DNA for the CDR3 is TGTGCCAGCAGCTTTGGGCAGGGAAGGCTCACTGAAGCTTTCTTT. This encodes CASSFGQGRLTEAFF.

V gene TRBV7-2 combines with J gene TRBJ2-7, with D tentatively TRBD1 (5 bases). The CDR3 has 16 residues. The V end lost 1 base, the J end lost 3 bases, and 16 bases lay between the germline ends. Looked up from germline, CDR1 is SGHTA and CDR2 is FQGNSA. Here the CDR3 reads CASSLVIGGQGYEQYF. For the CDR3, the DNA is TGTGCCAGCAGCTTAGTAATTGGTGGGCAGGGCTACGAGCAGTACTTC.

The chain couples TRBV6-6 to TRBJ1-2, with TRBD1 matching 8 bases. The germline CDR1 and CDR2 sequences are MNHNY and SVGAGI (reference sequence). The CDR3 contains 13 residues. Unmatched junction bases numbered 5, after V lost 4 bases and J lost 7 bases. CDR3 DNA: TGTGCCAGCAGTTTTCGACAGGGGAGTGGCTACACCTTC. This translates into CASSFRQGSGYTF.

This clonotype has a handful of counts. The chain recombines TRBV2 with TRBJ2-5; TRBD1 agrees at 10 bases. The CDR3 totals 14 residues. J was trimmed by 5 bases and V by 8 bases; bases with no gene match: 8. Germline values: CDR1 SNHLY, CDR2 FYNNEI. CDR3 sequence: CASPKGTGAETQYF. The CDR3 nucleotides read TGTGCCAGCCCTAAGGGGACAGGGGCCGAGACCCAGTACTTC.

This clonotype occurred many times. The V and J genes are TRBV7-3 and TRBJ1-4, with D unclear. From germline, CDR1 is SGHTA and CDR2 FQGTGA. V was shortened by 3 bases and J by 7 bases, with 12 bases between the two germline ends. This CDR3 spans 14 amino acids. CDR3 amino acids: CASSLGRISEKLFF. In nucleotides, the CDR3 is TGTGCCAGCAGCTTGGGCCGGATTTCTGAAAAACTGTTTTTT.

This clonotype was seen many times. The chain has TRBV18 and TRBJ1-5; D not certain. Trimming stripped 2 bases from V and 5 bases from J, with 10 bases between. CDR3 length: 14 amino acids. In germline, CDR1 is KGHSH, CDR2 LQKENI. The CDR3 DNA sequence: TGTGCCAGCTCACCAGCTACGGCTGATCAGCCCCAGCATTTT. Its protein is CASSPATADQPQHF. Full variable domain (outside the CDR3, taken from reference TRBV18 and TRBJ1-5): NAGVMQNPRHLVRRRGQEARLRCSPMKGHSHVYWYRQLPEEGLKFMVYLQKENIIDESGMPKERFSAEFPKEGPSILRIQQVVRGDSAAYFCASSPATADQPQHFGDGTRLSIL.

V and J are TRBV20-1 and TRBJ1-2; TRBD1 matches at 7 bases. Germline V gene data show CDR1 as DFQATT and CDR2 as SNEGSKA (reference sequence). V shed 4 bases, J shed 8 bases, and the junction held 7 bases outside the gene matches. CDR3 length equals 12 residues. CDR3 sequence: CSATADRRGYTF. CDR3 coding DNA: TGCAGTGCTACGGCGGACAGGCGAGGCTACACCTTC.

V and J are TRBV5-1 and TRBJ2-1, with 7 bases aligning to TRBD2. Trimming at V came to 0 bases and at J to 6 bases, leaving 6 bases not matched to a gene. This CDR3 contains 15 residues. From germline, CDR1 is SGHRS and CDR2 YFSETQ. CDR3 DNA: TGCGCCAGCAGCTTGGTGTCTAGCGGCACCAATGAGCAGTTCTTC. As protein: CASSLVSSGTNEQFF. The full variable domain, in which reference TRBV5-1 and TRBJ2-1 provide the parts outside the CDR3, is KAGVTQTPRYLIKTRGQQVTLSCSPISGHRSVSWYQQTPGQGLQFLFEYFSETQRNKGNFPGRFSGRQFSNSRSEMNVSTLELGDSALYLCASSLVSSGTNEQFFGPGTRLTVL.

V is TRBV5-1 and J is TRBJ1-1, with D tentatively TRBD1 (6 bases). CDR3 length equals 15 residues. V shed 6 bases and J shed 8 bases, with 23 bases lying between them. Germline V gene sequence: CDR1 SGHRS, CDR2 YFSETQ. CDR3 coding DNA: TGCGCCAGCAAGAACCTCGAACTGAGGGGGACCGAAGCTTTCTTT. It yields the protein CASKNLELRGTEAFF. The entire variable domain, with the rest obtained from reference TRBV5-1 and TRBJ1-1, is as follows: KAGVTQTPRYLIKTRGQQVTLSCSPISGHRSVSWYQQTPGQGLQFLFEYFSETQRNKGNFPGRFSGRQFSNSRSEMNVSTLELGDSALYLCASKNLELRGTEAFFGQGTRLTVV.

The rearrangement uses TRBV7-2 and TRBJ2-7; D remains unclear. This CDR3 region has 13 residues. The V gene's germline CDR1 is SGHTA and CDR2 FQGNSA. V gave up 5 bases and J gave up 3 bases, with 11 bases separating them. The DNA for the CDR3 is TGTGCCAGCAGCCCCAGACCGCACTACGAGCAGTACTTC. It yields the protein CASSPRPHYEQYF.

A remark on this clonotype: A read error may explain this, as a much larger clone is one base away. The chain carries TRBV6-6 and TRBJ1-2; 9 bases agree with TRBD1. The CDR3 is made up of 13 amino acids. Germline V CDR1 and CDR2: MNHNY, SVGAGI (reference sequence). V was clipped by 6 bases and J by 8 bases; unmatched bases: 7. The CDR3 bases are TGTGCCAGCAGGTCGGGGACAGGGAGGGGCTACACCTTC. Translated, it gives CASRSGTGRGYTF.

This sequence joins TRBV4-3 and TRBJ1-1; D uncertain. Germline CDR1 reads LGHNA; CDR2 reads YSLEER. This CDR3 has 13 residues. Trimming stripped 3 bases from V and 7 bases from J, with 12 bases between. CDR3 in amino acids: CASSQEDGFEAFF. In nucleotides, the CDR3 is TGCGCCAGCAGCCAGGAAGACGGATTTGAAGCTTTCTTT.

The rearrangement joins TRBV9 to TRBJ1-2, with D perhaps matching TRBD1 (5 bases). Germline V gene sequence: CDR1 SGDLS, CDR2 YYNGEE. V was trimmed by 0 bases and J by 5 bases, leaving 14 bases between them. The CDR3 sequence is 15 residues long. The CDR3 protein is CASSVAHGGSYGYTF. The DNA for the CDR3 is TGTGCCAGCAGCGTAGCGCACGGGGGATCATATGGCTACACCTTC.

This clonotype came up many times. The chain carries TRBV5-1 and TRBJ2-3; 7 nucleotides agree with TRBD1. The CDR3 consists of 16 residues. Germline loops: CDR1 SGHRS, CDR2 YFSETQ. Trimming cost V 0 bases and J 2 bases; bases outside gene matches: 6. The CDR3 here is CASSLATTGTTDTQYF. CDR3 bases: TGCGCCAGCAGCTTGGCGACGACAGGGACCACAGATACGCAGTATTTT.

This clonotype was seen ten or more times. The chain recombines TRBV27 with TRBJ1-6, with 7 nucleotides matching TRBD1. This CDR3 has 15 amino acids. V trimming: 0 bases; J trimming: 7 bases; junction bases outside the gene matches: 3. The V gene's germline CDR1 is MNHEY and CDR2 SMNVEV (reference sequence). The CDR3 DNA reads as TGTGCCAGCAGTTTATCGGCAGGGGGGAATTCACCCCTCCACTTT. Translated, it gives CASSLSAGGNSPLHF.

V usage is TRBV19 and J usage is TRBJ1-5; the match to TRBD1 covers 7 bases. V was clipped by 4 bases and J by 5 bases; unmatched bases: 5. CDR1 is LNHDA and CDR2 is SQIVND in the germline V gene (reference sequence). CDR3 length: 14 amino acids. The CDR3 here is CASSRRGRDQPQHF. As DNA, the CDR3 is TGTGCCAGTAGTAGAAGGGGGCGCGATCAGCCCCAGCATTTT.